Described below is a single TCR beta chain sequence and its context. No antigen is known for it. The entry originates in a study of OX40 agonist ivuxolimab in advanced cancers. Looking at the study overall: Three patients showed partial responses: one hepatocellular carcinoma and two cutaneous melanoma cases.

Only in-frame clones appear in the TCRdb table, and some are missing; sequencing was by immunoSEQ multiplex PCR. Found here are approximately 15,000 clones, 85% to 90% of them singletons; the top ten hold approximately 70%. Study-level findings and limits: At 0.1 to 3.0 mg/kg, CD4+ and CD8+ blood T cells expanded clonally by week 6.

CDR1 and CDR2 from the germline V gene are SNHLY and FYNNEI. V lost 3 bases to trimming and J lost 0 bases, with 6 bases between them. This CDR3 comprises 13 residues. The genes are TRBV2 and TRBJ2-7; D is unresolved. This TCR was sampled from an adult with an advanced solid tumor such as melanoma, head and neck, liver or kidney cancer. Material: CD4+ or CD8+ T cells sorted from blood, obtained in a trial of the OX40 agonist ivuxolimab. The CDR3 is CASSDAASYEQYF. For the CDR3, the DNA is TGTGCCAGCAGTGATGCAGCCTCCTACGAGCAGTACTTC.